These T cell receptor beta chains were read from a single sample in a study of CDR3 diversity in severe acne. TCRdb passed the PCR reads through MiXCR, listing each CDR3 protein once. Of 79,000 or so distinct CDR3 sequences detected, about half appear once; the ten largest clones hold 9.5% to 13%. Material for sequencing was blood. These TCRs come from a male donor with severe acne vulgaris. Each CDR3 is given with its conserved first and last residue. Each record gives: D gene, J gene, clone size, V gene, CDR3 DNA, CDR3 protein. The D gene is left open where the match is weak. Some rows mark clone size as missing; the rest say once, few, many or name a class of expanded clone.

TRBD1	TRBJ1-1	-	TRBV7-9	TGTGCCAGCAGCCCGCGACAGGGTCTTTCCACTGAAGCTTTCTTT	CASSPRQGLSTEAFF
-	TRBJ2-7	-	TRBV29-1	TGCAGCGCCGCTTTGCCGACCGCTTACGAGCAGTACTTC	CSAALPTAYEQYF
-	TRBJ2-6	medium-sized	TRBV29-1	TGCAGCGTTGAAGAAGACTCTGGGGCCAACGTCCTGACTTTC	CSVEEDSGANVLTF
-	TRBJ2-2	-	TRBV24-1	TGTGCCACCAGTGATCCGGGACTGCCCGGGGAGCTGTTTTTT	CATSDPGLPGELFF
-	TRBJ1-1	-	TRBV20-1	TGCAGTGCTAGCCTCAGGACGGGAGGGTCCTCTGAAGCTTTCTTT	CSASLRTGGSSEAFF
-	TRBJ1-5	once	TRBV2	TGTGCCAGCAGCGGAACAGGGACGGACAATCAGCCCCAGCATTTT	CASSGTGTDNQPQHF
-	TRBJ1-3	-	TRBV25-1	TGTGCCAGCAGTGAATTAGGGACGTTCCCTGGAAACACCATATATTTT	CASSELGTFPGNTIYF
-	TRBJ2-2	-	TRBV20-1	TGCAGTGCTCGGACGGAGGGGGAGCTGTTTTTT	CSARTEGELFF
TRBD1	TRBJ2-7	-	TRBV15	TGTGCCACCAGCAGAGAAAGTCCGGGACAGGGGGCTCTCGAGCAGTACTTC	CATSRESPGQGALEQYF
TRBD1	TRBJ2-2	-	TRBV9	TGTGCCAGCAGCTTAGGGGGCTTCGCGAACACCGGGGAGCTGTTTTTT	CASSLGGFANTGELFF
-	TRBJ2-7	many	TRBV10-3	TGTGCCAGCTCTGACTGGCAGGCAGCCTACGAGCAGTACTTC	CASSDWQAAYEQYF
TRBD1	TRBJ2-1	few	TRBV4-1	TGCGCCAGCAGCCAAGTGGACAGGTCGTCCTACAATGAGCAGTTCTTC	CASSQVDRSSYNEQFF
-	TRBJ2-7	few	TRBV12-3/TRBV12-4	TGTGCCACCATTATAAGGGGCGAGCAGTACTTC	CATIIRGEQYF
TRBD1	TRBJ1-1	-	TRBV2	TGTGCCGGCAGCACCCGACAGGGGTTAGGTACTGAAGCTTTCTTT	CAGSTRQGLGTEAFF
-	TRBJ1-6	many	TRBV20-1	TGCAGTGCTAGAGGTATCTTGACACCCCTCCACTTT	CSARGILTPLHF
-	TRBJ1-1	many	TRBV6-2/TRBV6-3	TGTGCCAGCAGTTACTCGAGGCACACTGAAGCTTTCTTT	CASSYSRHTEAFF
-	TRBJ1-1	-	TRBV6-1	TGTGCCAGCAGTGAAGACAGGGTGGGCGCTGAAGCTTTCTTT	CASSEDRVGAEAFF
-	TRBJ2-6	many	TRBV6-5	TGTGCCAGCAGTTACTCCGGGGCTAGCTCTGGGGCCAACGTCCTGACTTTC	CASSYSGASSGANVLTF
-	TRBJ1-5	-	TRBV19	TGTGCCAGTAGTAACACAGGACTAGATAGGAATGAGCCCCAGCATTTT	CASSNTGLDRNEPQHF
TRBD1	TRBJ1-5	many	TRBV20-1	TGCAGTGCCGAGGGGGGACAGGGGGTCAATCAGCCCCAGCATTTT	CSAEGGQGVNQPQHF
-	TRBJ1-1	-	TRBV7-9	TGTGCCAGCAGCGATTCCGGGGGGGCGTACAATGAAGCTTTCTTT	CASSDSGGAYNEAFF
TRBD1	TRBJ1-1	-	TRBV6-5	TGTGCCAGCAGTTGGGGGGACAGACTTAACACTGAAGCTTTCTTT	CASSWGDRLNTEAFF
-	TRBJ2-2	many	TRBV4-2	TGTGCCAGCAGCCACCTGGAGACCGACACCGGGGAGCTGTTTTTT	CASSHLETDTGELFF
-	TRBJ1-6	few	TRBV6-5	TGTGCCAGCAGTTACTCGAGCGCCGCTGGTAATTCACCCCTCCACTTT	CASSYSSAAGNSPLHF
-	TRBJ2-1	many	TRBV29-1	TGCAGCGTTGAAGATCTCACGGGTTGGGGAAACTACAATGAGCAGTTCTTC	CSVEDLTGWGNYNEQFF
TRBD2	TRBJ2-7	few	TRBV2	TGTGCCAGCAGCTCCAAAGCGGGAGTAGGTTACGAGCAGTACTTC	CASSSKAGVGYEQYF
-	TRBJ1-6	many	TRBV10-2	TGCGCCAGCAGTCGCCGGACAGATTCACCCCTCCACTTT	CASSRRTDSPLHF
-	TRBJ1-2	once	TRBV5-4	-	CASSFYICSATGIGTVYGYTF
-	TRBJ2-1	-	TRBV9	TGTGCCAGCAGCCAGGGCAGCAATTACAATGAGCAGTTCTTC	CASSQGSNYNEQFF
-	TRBJ2-7	few	TRBV27	TGTGCCAGCAGCCAGTCCGGGAAATCAATCTACGAGCAGTACTTC	CASSQSGKSIYEQYF
-	TRBJ1-1	-	TRBV20-1	TGCAGTGCTAGAGATAGCGAAATCACTGAAGCTTTCTTT	CSARDSEITEAFF
-	TRBJ2-7	-	TRBV10-1	TGCGCCAGCGGAGACTCGGACCAAAACGAGCAGTACTTC	CASGDSDQNEQYF
-	TRBJ2-7	-	TRBV20-1	TGCAGTGCTAGAGCCCCTGGTTCCCCCTACGAGCAGTACTTC	CSARAPGSPYEQYF
-	TRBJ1-1	-	TRBV29-1	TGCAGCGTTGAAGCTGAGGAGATTGAAGCTTTCTTT	CSVEAEEIEAFF
TRBD1	TRBJ2-6	many	TRBV6-2/TRBV6-3	TGTGCCAGCAGTTACTCGACAGGGCCTAACTTCTCTGGGGCCAACGTCCTGACTTTC	CASSYSTGPNFSGANVLTF
-	TRBJ1-6	medium-sized	TRBV14	TGTGCCAGCAGGGGCCATAATTCACCCCTCCACTTT	CASRGHNSPLHF
-	TRBJ1-2	-	TRBV9	TGTGCCAGCAGCTCAAGTGGTCAGGGCTACACCTTC	CASSSSGQGYTF
-	TRBJ2-5	-	TRBV15	TGTGCCACCAGCAGGACTATGGGGGGTGAAGAGACCCAGTACTTC	CATSRTMGGEETQYF
-	TRBJ2-7	-	TRBV7-9	TGTGCCAGCAGCTCAGCACTGGGGCTAGTCCTGCAGTACTTC	CASSSALGLVLQYF
-	TRBJ2-3	once	TRBV9	TGTGCCAGCAGCGCCCGAGGGGGGCAAGATACGCAGTATTTT	CASSARGGQDTQYF
-	TRBJ1-5	-	TRBV5-1	TGCGCCAGCCGGGAGGGCACAACAGACAGTCAGCCCCAGCATTTT	CASREGTTDSQPQHF
TRBD2	TRBJ2-7	many	TRBV20-1	TGCAGTGCTCCCCCGGGGGGAAGATTGAGCTACGAGCAGTACTTC	CSAPPGGRLSYEQYF
TRBD1	TRBJ1-2	-	TRBV9	TGTGCCAGCAGCGGCGCCGGGACAGGGGAGAACTATGGCTACACCTTC	CASSGAGTGENYGYTF
TRBD2	TRBJ2-3	medium-sized	TRBV20-1	TGCAGTGCTGGGACTAGCGGGAGGGCGAATACGCAGTATTTT	CSAGTSGRANTQYF
TRBD1	TRBJ2-7	-	TRBV10-2	TGCGCCAGCAGTGGTGACAGGGTTACGAGGGAGCAGTACTTC	CASSGDRVTREQYF
-	TRBJ1-1	many	TRBV4-1	TGCGCCAGCAGCCAAGTGGGGATTTTGGGCACTGAAGCTTTCTTT	CASSQVGILGTEAFF
TRBD1	TRBJ2-7	-	TRBV7-3	TGTGCCAGCAGCTTGTCACAGGGGAACGAGCAGTACTTC	CASSLSQGNEQYF
TRBD1	TRBJ2-5	many	TRBV11-3	TGTGCCAGCAGCCCGATGACAGGGGCGTCGGAGACCCAGTACTTC	CASSPMTGASETQYF
-	TRBJ1-1	-	TRBV29-1	TGCAGCGTTGAAACAGGGCGTGAAGCTTTCTTT	CSVETGREAFF
TRBD1	TRBJ1-2	-	TRBV24-1	TGTGCCACCAGTGATGCGGACAGGGATGGCTACACCTTC	CATSDADRDGYTF
TRBD2	TRBJ2-7	-	TRBV29-1	TGCAGCGGCCAGGGACTAGCGAACGAGCAGTACTTC	CSGQGLANEQYF
TRBD1	TRBJ1-2	few	TRBV11-2	TGTGCCAGCAGCTTTACGTCGGGACAGGGGATAGGCTACACCTTC	CASSFTSGQGIGYTF
TRBD1	TRBJ2-5	many	TRBV2	TGTGCCAGCAAAAGTCGAGGACAGGGGTTGGAAGAGACCCAGTACTTC	CASKSRGQGLEETQYF
TRBD1	TRBJ1-2	few	TRBV6-1	TGTGCCAGCAGTGAAGATCGATGGGACAGCGCTGCTTGGTGGGGCTACACCTTC	CASSEDRWDSAAWWGYTF